The entry that follows covers one T cell receptor (beta chain) sequence. RNA transcripts provided the source from which TCR beta CDR3 regions were amplified. First-round RT-PCR with HTBI primers amplified the TCR CDR3 region. Via MiXCR, TCRdb re-called the multiplex PCR reads, giving one row per CDR3 protein. The sample yields just over 550,000 distinct CDR3 sequences, 46% seen once. This sample is drawn from a study of T cells in Graves' hyperthyroidism and ophthalmopathy. The V gene end was trimmed by 6 bases and the J gene end by 6 bases; junction bases not matched to a gene: 4. The CDR3 extends over 12 amino acids. Germline assignment: CDR1 SNHLY and CDR2 FYNNEI.

Sequenced: peripheral blood or thyroid tissue (not recorded which). V usage is TRBV2 and J usage is TRBJ1-2; TRBD1 matches 7 bases. The receptor's source is a woman between 18 and 29 years old with Graves' hyperthyroidism. This CDR3 reads CASRTGVHGYTF. CDR3 in DNA: TGTGCCAGCAGAACAGGGGTACATGGCTACACCTTC.